This entry features one T cell receptor beta chain sequence. Its antigen is unidentified. This specimen comes from a study of T cell responses to AZD1222 COVID-19 vaccine. About the study: Both about-4-week and about-12-week second-dose recipients were combined. Points from the study as a whole: Only a handful of people who got AZD1222 tested seropositive at baseline. Repertoire sampling was restricted to post-peak T cell response timepoints. CD4 TCRs covered the whole spike, strongest at regions 160-218 and 743-854.

Method: immunoSEQ multiplex PCR; TCRdb's copy keeps in-frame clones and lacks some. This sample carries 150,000 to 200,000 clones, 90% to 95% of them seen once, and the ten largest clones take 0.64%. Here the sequenced sample was peripheral blood, taken on day 0 of AZD1222 vaccination. This sequence originates from an adult in good health.

The DNA of the CDR3 is TGTGCCAGCAGTTTCTTTTTCAGGGGATCCAATCAGCCCCAGCATTTT. Protein product: CASSFFFRGSNQPQHF. This sequence joins TRBV28 and TRBJ1-5; D might be TRBD1 (6 bases). Germline lookup yields CDR1 MDHEN and CDR2 SYDVKM. There are 16 residues in the CDR3. V gave up 3 bases and J gave up 3 bases, with 15 bases separating them.